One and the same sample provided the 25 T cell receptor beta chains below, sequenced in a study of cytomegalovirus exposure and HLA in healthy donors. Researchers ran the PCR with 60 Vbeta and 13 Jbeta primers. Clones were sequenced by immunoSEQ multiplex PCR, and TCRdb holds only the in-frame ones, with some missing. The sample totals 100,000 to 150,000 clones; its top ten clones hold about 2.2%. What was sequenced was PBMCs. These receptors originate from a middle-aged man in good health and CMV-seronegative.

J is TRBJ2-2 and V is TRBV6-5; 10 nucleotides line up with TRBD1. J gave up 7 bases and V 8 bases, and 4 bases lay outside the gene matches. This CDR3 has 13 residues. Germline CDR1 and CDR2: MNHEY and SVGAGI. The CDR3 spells CASETGGGGELFF. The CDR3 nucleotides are TGTGCCAGCGAGACAGGGGGCGGCGGGGAGCTGTTTTTT.

The CDR3 DNA reads TGTGCCAGCAGCACCTGGACAGGGTCTAACTATGGCTACACCTTC. Translated, it gives CASSTWTGSNYGYTF. The V call is TRBV9, the J call TRBJ1-2; 8 bases align to TRBD1. The germline V gene has CDR1 SGDLS and CDR2 YYNGEE. This CDR3 contains 15 residues. The J segment lost 0 bases and the V segment lost 4 bases, leaving 5 bases of the junction unmatched. Full variable domain (rest looked up from reference TRBV9 and TRBJ1-2): DSGVTQTPKHLITATGQRVTLRCSPRSGDLSVYWYQQSLDQGLQFLIQYYNGEERAKGNILERFSAQQFPDLHSELNLSSLELGDSALYFCASSTWTGSNYGYTFGSGTRLTVV.

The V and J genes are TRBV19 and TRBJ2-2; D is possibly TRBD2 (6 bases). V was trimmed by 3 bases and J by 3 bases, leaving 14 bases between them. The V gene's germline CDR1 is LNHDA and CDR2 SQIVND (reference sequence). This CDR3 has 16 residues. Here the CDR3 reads CASSMLARRDTGELFF. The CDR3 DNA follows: TGTGCCAGTAGTATGTTAGCCCGGAGGGACACCGGGGAGCTGTTTTTT.

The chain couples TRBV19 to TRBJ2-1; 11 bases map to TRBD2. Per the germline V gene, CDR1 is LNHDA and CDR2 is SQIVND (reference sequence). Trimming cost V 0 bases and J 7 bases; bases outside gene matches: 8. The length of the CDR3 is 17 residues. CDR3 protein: CASSIELAGVAGNEQFF. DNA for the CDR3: TGTGCCAGTAGTATAGAACTAGCGGGAGTTGCTGGGAATGAGCAGTTCTTC.

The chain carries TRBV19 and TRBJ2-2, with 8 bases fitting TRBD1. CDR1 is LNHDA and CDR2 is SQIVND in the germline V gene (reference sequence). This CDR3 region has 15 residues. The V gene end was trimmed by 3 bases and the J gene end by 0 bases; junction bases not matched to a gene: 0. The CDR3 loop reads CASSMDRANTGELFF. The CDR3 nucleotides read TGTGCCAGTAGTATGGACAGGGCGAACACCGGGGAGCTGTTTTTT.

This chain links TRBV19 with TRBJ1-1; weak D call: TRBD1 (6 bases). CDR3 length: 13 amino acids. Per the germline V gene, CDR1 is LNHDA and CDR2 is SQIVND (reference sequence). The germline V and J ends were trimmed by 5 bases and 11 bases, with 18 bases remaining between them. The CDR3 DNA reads TGTGCCAGTAGTCCGCGGACAGAAGTTTACGCTTTCTTT. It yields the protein CASSPRTEVYAFF.

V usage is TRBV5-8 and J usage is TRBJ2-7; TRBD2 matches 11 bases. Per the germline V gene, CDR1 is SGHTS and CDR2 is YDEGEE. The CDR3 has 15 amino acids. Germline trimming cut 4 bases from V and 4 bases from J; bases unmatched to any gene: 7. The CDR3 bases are TGTGCCAGCAGCGACCCGGGGACTAGCGGATACGAGCAGTACTTC. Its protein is CASSDPGTSGYEQYF. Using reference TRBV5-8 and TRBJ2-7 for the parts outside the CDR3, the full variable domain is EAGVTQSPTHLIKTRGQQATLRCSPISGHTSVYWYQQALGLGLQFLLWYDEGEERNRGNFPPRFSGRQFPNYSSELNVNALELEDSALYLCASSDPGTSGYEQYFGPGTRLTVT.

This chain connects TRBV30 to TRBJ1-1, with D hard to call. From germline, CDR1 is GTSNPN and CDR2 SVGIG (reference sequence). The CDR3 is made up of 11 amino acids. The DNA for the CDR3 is TGTGCGCTGGCTGGGAACACTGAAGCTTTCTTT. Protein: CALAGNTEAFF.

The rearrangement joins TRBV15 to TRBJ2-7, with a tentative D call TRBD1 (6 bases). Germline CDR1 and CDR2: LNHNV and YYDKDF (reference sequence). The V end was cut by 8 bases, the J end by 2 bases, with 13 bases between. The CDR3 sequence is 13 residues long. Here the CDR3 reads CATARDITYEQYF. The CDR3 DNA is TGTGCCACCGCCAGGGACATCACCTACGAGCAGTACTTC.

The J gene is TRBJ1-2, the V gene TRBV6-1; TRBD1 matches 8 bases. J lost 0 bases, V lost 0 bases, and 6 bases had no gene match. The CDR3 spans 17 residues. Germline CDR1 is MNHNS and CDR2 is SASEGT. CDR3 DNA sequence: TGTGCCAGCAGTGAAGCTTCGCAGGGGGCCGCTAACTATGGCTACACCTTC. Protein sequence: CASSEASQGAANYGYTF.

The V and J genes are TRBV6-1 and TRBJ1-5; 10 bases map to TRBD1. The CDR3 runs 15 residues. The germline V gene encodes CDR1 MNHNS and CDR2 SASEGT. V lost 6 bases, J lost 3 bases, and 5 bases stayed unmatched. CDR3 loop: CASSTTGGNNQPQHF. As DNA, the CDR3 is TGTGCCAGCAGCACGACAGGGGGCAACAATCAGCCCCAGCATTTT.

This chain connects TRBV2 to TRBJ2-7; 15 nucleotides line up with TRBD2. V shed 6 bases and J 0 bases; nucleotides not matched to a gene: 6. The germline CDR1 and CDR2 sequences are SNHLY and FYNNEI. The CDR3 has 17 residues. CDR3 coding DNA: TGTGCCAGCAGAGTAGGGACTAGCGGGGGGAGCTCCTACGAGCAGTACTTC. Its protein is CASRVGTSGGSSYEQYF. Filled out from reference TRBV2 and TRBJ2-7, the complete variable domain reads EPEVTQTPSHQVTQMGQEVILRCVPISNHLYFYWYRQILGQKVEFLVSFYNNEISEKSEIFDDQFSVERPDGSNFTLKIRSTKLEDSAMYFCASRVGTSGGSSYEQYFGPGTRLTVT.

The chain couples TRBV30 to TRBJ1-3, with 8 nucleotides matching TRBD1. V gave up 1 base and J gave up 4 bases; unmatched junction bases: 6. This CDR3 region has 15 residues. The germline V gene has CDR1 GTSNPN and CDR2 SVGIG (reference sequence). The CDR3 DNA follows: TGTGCCTGGAGTGATAGACAGGGGCTCGGAAACACCATATATTTT. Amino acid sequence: CAWSDRQGLGNTIYF.

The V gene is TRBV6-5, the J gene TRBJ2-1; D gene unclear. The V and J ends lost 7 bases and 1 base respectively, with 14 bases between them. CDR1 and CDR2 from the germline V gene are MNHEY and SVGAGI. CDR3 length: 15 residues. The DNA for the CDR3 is TGTGCCAGCAATCCGGAGATTGGGTCCTACAATGAGCAGTTCTTC. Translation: CASNPEIGSYNEQFF.

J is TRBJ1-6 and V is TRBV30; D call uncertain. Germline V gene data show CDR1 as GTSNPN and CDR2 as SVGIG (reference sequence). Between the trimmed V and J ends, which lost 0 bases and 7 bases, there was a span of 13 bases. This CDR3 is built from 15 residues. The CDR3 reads CAWSVPGLINSPLHF. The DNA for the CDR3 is TGTGCCTGGAGTGTACCAGGACTGATAAATTCACCCCTCCACTTT.

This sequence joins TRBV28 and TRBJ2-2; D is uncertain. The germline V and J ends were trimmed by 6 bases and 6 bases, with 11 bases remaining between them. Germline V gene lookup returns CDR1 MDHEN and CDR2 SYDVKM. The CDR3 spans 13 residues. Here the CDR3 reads CASSLPVPGELFF. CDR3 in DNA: TGTGCCAGCAGCCTACCCGTACCCGGGGAGCTGTTTTTT.

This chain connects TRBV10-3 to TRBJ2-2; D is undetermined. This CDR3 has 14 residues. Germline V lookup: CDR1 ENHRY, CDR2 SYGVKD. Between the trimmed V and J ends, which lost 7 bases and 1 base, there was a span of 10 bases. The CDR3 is CAITIIGNTGELFF. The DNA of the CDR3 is TGTGCCATCACTATTATTGGGAACACCGGGGAGCTGTTTTTT.

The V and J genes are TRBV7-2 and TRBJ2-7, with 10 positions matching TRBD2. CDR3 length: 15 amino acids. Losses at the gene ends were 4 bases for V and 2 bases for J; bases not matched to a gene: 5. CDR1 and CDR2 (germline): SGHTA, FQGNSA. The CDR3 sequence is CASSSVAGGTYEQYF. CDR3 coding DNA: TGTGCCAGCAGCTCCGTAGCGGGAGGCACCTACGAGCAGTACTTC.

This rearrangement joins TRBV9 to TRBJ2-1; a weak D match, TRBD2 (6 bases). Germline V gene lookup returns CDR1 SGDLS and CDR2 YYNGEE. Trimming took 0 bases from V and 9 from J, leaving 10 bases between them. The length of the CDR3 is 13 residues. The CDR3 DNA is TGTGCCAGCAGCGTAGTAACAGCGGGTGAGCAGTTCTTC. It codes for CASSVVTAGEQFF.

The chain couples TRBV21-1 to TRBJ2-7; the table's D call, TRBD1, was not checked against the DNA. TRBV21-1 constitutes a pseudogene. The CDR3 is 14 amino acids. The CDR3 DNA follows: TGTGCCAGCAGCTACCGGGACAGTTATTGTGAGCAGTACTTC. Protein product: CASSYRDSYCEQYF.

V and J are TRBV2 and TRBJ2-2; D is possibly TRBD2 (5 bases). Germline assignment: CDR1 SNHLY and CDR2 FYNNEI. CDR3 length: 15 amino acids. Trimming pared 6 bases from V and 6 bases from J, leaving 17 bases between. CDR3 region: CASSGSSSGAGELFF. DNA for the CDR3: TGTGCCAGCAGCGGTAGTAGCAGCGGAGCCGGGGAGCTGTTTTTT.

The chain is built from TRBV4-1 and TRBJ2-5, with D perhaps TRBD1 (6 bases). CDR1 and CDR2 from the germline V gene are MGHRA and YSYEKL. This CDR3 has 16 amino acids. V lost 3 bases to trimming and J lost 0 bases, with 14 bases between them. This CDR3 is CASSHHPRGYQETQYF. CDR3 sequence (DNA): TGCGCCAGCAGCCATCACCCCAGGGGTTACCAAGAGACCCAGTACTTC.

The CDR3 region is CASSLAETNYYEQYF. CDR3 nucleotides: TGTGCCAGCAGTTTAGCGGAGACAAACTACTACGAGCAGTACTTC. V gene TRBV6-6 combines with J gene TRBJ2-7; D may be TRBD2 (6 bases). The CDR3 totals 15 residues. CDR1 is MNHNY, CDR2 SVGAGI, per germline (reference sequence). The ends were cut back, 4 bases at V and 3 bases at J, with 16 bases in the middle.

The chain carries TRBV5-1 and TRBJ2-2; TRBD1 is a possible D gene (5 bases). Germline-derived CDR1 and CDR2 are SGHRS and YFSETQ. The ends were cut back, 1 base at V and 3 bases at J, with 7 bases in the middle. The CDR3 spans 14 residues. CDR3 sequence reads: CASSLFRDTGELFF. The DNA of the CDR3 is TGCGCCAGCAGCTTGTTCAGGGACACCGGGGAGCTGTTTTTT. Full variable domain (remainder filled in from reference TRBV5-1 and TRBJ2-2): KAGVTQTPRYLIKTRGQQVTLSCSPISGHRSVSWYQQTPGQGLQFLFEYFSETQRNKGNFPGRFSGRQFSNSRSEMNVSTLELGDSALYLCASSLFRDTGELFFGEGSRLTVL.

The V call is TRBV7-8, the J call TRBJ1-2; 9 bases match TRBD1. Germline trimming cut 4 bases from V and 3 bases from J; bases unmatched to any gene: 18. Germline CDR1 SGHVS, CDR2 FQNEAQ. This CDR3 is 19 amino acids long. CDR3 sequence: CASSSRPRTDRGEDYGYTF. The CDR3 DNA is TGTGCCAGCAGCTCCCGCCCCCGTACGGACAGGGGCGAGGACTATGGCTACACCTTC.